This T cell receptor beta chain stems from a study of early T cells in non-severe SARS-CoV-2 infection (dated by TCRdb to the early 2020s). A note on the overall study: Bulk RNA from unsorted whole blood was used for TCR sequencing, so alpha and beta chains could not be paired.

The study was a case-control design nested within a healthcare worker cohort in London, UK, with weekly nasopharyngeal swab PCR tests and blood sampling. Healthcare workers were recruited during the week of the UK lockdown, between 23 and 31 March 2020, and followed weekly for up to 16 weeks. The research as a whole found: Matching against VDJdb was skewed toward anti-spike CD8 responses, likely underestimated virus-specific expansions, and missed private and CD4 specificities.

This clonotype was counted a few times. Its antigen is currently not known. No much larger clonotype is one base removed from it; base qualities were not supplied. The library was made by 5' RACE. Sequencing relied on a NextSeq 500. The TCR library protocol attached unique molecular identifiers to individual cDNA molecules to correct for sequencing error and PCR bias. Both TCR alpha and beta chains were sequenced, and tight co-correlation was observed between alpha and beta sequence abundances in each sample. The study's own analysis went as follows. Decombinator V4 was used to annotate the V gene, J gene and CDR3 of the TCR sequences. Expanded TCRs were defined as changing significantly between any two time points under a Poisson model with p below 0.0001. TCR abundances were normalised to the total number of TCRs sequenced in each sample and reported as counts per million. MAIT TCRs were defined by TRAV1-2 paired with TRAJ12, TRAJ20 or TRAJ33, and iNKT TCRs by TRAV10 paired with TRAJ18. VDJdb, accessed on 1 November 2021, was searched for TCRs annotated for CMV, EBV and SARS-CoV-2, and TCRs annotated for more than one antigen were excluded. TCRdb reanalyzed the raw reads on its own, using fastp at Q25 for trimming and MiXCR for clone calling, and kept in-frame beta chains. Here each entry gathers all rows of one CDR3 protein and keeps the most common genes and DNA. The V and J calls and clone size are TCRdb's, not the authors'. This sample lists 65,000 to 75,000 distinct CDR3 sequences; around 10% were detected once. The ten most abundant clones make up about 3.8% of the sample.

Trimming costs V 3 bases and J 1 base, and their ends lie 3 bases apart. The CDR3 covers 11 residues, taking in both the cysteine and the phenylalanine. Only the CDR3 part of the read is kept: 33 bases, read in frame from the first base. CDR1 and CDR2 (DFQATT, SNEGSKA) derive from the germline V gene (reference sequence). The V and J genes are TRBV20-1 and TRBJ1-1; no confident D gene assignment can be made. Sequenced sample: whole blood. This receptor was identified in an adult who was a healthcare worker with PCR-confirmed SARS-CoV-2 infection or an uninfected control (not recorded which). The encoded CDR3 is CSASGNTEAFF. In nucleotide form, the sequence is TGCAGTGCTAGCGGGAACACTGAAGCTTTCTTT.